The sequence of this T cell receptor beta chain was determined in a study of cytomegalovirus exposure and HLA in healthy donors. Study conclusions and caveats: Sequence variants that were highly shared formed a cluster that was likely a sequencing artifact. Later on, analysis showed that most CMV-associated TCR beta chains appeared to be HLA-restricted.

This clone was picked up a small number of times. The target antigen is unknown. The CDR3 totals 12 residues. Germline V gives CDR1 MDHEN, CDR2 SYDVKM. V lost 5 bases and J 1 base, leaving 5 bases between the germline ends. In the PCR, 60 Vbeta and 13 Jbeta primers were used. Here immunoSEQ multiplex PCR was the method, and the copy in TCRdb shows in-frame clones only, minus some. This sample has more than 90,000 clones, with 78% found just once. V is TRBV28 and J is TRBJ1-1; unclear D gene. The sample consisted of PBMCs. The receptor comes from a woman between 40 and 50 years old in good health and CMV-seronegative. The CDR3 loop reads CASSIQNTEAFF. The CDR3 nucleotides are TGTGCCAGCAGTATCCAGAACACTGAAGCTTTCTTT.